One and the same sample provided the 3 T cell receptor beta chains below, sequenced in a study of PD-L1 blockade in urothelial cancer. Libraries were prepared by immunoSEQ multiplex PCR; TCRdb keeps only in-frame clonotypes and omits some of them. In the table there are about 71,000 clones, 85% to 90% of which are singletons. The material sequenced was PBMCs, taken around atezolizumab (anti-PD-L1) treatment. The receptors come from a man in his sixties with urothelial cancer.

This clone was found once. The chain links TRBV6-1 to TRBJ1-1; D is perhaps TRBD1 (6 bases). Germline CDR1 reads MNHNS; CDR2 reads SASEGT. The CDR3 has 15 amino acids. Trimming removed 8 bases at V and 0 bases at J, with 16 bases between. The CDR3 DNA is TGTGCCAGCGTCGGACCTTCAGGGGTGAACACTGAAGCTTTCTTT. It is translated as CASVGPSGVNTEAFF.

This clone was recorded only once. The V and J genes are TRBV5-1 and TRBJ2-7; 8 bases align to TRBD1. Germline V gives CDR1 SGHRS, CDR2 YFSETQ. The CDR3 has 12 residues. Trimming removed 4 bases from V and 6 bases from J; junction bases left unmatched: 3. In DNA, the CDR3 is TGCGCCAGCAGCCCAGGGGGCCTCGAGCAGTACTTC. Protein sequence: CASSPGGLEQYF.

The chain carries TRBV12-5 and TRBJ2-5, with D tentatively TRBD1 (5 bases). Germline lookup yields CDR1 LGHNT and CDR2 FRNRAP. Trimming pared 1 base from V and 5 bases from J, leaving 5 bases between. The CDR3 extends over 12 amino acids. The CDR3 spells CASGLEGETQYF. CDR3 coding DNA: TGTGCTAGTGGTTTGGAGGGGGAGACCCAGTACTTC.